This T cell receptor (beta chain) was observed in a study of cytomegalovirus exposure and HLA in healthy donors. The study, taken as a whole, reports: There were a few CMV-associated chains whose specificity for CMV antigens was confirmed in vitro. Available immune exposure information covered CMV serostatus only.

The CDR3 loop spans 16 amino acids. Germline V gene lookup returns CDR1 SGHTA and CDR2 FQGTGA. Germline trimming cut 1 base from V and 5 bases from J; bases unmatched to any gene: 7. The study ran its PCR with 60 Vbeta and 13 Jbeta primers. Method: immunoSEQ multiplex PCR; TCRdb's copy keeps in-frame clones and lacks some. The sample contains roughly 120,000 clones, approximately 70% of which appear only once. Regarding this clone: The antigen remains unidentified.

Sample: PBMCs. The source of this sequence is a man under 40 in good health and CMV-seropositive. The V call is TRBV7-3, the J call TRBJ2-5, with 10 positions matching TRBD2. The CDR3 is CASSLMGAGGPETQYF. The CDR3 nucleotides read TGTGCCAGCAGCTTAATGGGAGCGGGGGGGCCGGAGACCCAGTACTTC.